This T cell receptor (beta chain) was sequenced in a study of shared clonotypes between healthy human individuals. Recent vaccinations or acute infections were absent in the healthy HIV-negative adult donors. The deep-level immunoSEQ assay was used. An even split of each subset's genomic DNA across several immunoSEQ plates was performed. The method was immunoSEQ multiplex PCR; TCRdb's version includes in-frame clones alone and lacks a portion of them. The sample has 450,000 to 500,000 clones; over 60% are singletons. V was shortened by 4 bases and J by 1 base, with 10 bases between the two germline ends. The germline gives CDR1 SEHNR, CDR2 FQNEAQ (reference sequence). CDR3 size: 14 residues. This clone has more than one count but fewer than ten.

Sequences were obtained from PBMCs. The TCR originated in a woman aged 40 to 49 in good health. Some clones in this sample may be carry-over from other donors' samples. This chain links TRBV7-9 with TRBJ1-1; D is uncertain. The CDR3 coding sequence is TGTGCCAGCAGCTCGAAGGGCGAGAACACTGAAGCTTTCTTT. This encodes CASSSKGENTEAFF.